This T cell receptor (beta chain) was recovered during a study of T-cell reconstitution after alpha-beta-depleted transplantation in children. Study conclusions and caveats: Expanded clones from the graft, numbering several hundred, reportedly supplied alpha-beta T cells about two months after transplant.

The CDR3 loop spans 14 amino acids. Trimming stripped 5 bases from V and 4 bases from J, with 12 bases between. CDR1 is SGHAT, CDR2 FQNNGV, per germline. In its sample, this clonotype was seen a few times. The antigen is undetermined. Preparing the TCRbeta library involved the use of unique molecular identifiers. One entry per CDR3 protein results from TCRdb running MiXCR on the PCR reads. The sample has about 980,000 distinct CDR3 sequences; around 30% are singletons. This TCR was sampled from a boy younger than two who had a stem cell transplant for SCID, so the T cells may come from the graft donor. The material sequenced was PBMCs, mostly from graft donor cells, taken 360 days after TCRalphabeta/CD19-depleted stem cell transplant. The chain is built from TRBV11-2 and TRBJ1-3, with TRBD1 as a possible D gene (5 bases). CDR3 protein: CASSRRGEGNTIYF. The CDR3 DNA reads as TGTGCCAGCAGCCGTCGGGGGGAAGGAAACACCATATATTTT. Complete variable domain (other parts from reference TRBV11-2 and TRBJ1-3): EAGVAQSPRYKIIEKRQSVAFWCNPISGHATLYWYQQILGQGPKLLIQFQNNGVVDDSQLPKDRFSAERLKGVDSTLKIQPAKLEDSAVYLCASSRRGEGNTIYFGEGSWLTVV.